This TCR beta chain was obtained from a study of blood T cells in healthy people across ages. Trimming stripped 2 bases from V and 7 bases from J, with 14 bases between. CDR1 and CDR2 (germline): LGHDT, YNNKEL (reference sequence). The CDR3 consists of 14 residues. Combining a sample-barcoded 5' primer with a J-beta primer mix, a second PCR ran for 7 to 11 cycles. TCRdb fed the 5' RACE reads into MiXCR, producing one record per CDR3 protein. The profile shows some 940,000 distinct CDR3 sequences, under 35% of them singletons. Study-wide points: Per-million-T-cell TCR beta diversity fell roughly linearly with age.

This clonotype was observed many times. The target antigen is unknown. The same data also contributed to another study, on T cells of mothers and their children. From that report: Mothers yielded over 8.5 million CDR3 reads, children about 3 million each. Pairs that are related and pairs that are unrelated have TCR recombination output shaped similarly by thymic selection.

The TCR was taken from a woman in her thirties or forties in good health. The rearrangement links TRBV3-1 to TRBJ1-2; D unclear. The sample was blood. As DNA, the CDR3 is TGTGCCAGCAGCCAACGCTATGGGCAGCTTGGCTACACCTTC. Translating it yields CASSQRYGQLGYTF.